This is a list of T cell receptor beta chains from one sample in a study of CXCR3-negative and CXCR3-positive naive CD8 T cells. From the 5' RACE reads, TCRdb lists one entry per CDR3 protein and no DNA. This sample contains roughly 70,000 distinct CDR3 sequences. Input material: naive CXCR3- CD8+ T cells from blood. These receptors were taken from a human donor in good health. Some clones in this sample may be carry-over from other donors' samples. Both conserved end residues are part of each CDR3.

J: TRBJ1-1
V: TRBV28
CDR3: CASSPGQRGAEAFF

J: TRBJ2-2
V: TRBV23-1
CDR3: CASSQSPGDNEAGELFF

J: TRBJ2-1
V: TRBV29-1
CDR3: CSVAERAYNEQFF

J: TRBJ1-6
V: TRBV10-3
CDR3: CASRDSNSPLHF

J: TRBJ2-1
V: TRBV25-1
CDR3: CASSESASGEHNEQFF

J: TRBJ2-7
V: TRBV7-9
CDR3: CASSLSGDYEQYF

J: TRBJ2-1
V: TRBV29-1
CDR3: CSVPTGLGTYNEQFF

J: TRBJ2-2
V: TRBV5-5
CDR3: CASSKTRAGELFF

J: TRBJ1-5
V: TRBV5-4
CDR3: CASSFGNQPQHF

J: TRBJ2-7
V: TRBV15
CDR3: CATSRDGFEQYF

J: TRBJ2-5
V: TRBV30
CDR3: CAWTLHQETQYF

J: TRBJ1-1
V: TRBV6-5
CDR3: CASRSTGLNTEAFF

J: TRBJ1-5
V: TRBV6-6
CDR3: CASSYPPSASNQPQHF

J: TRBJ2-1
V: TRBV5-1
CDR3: CASSLEGSGSAYNEQFF

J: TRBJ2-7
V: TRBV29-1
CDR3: CSVEGVKTSGSFGPLEQYF

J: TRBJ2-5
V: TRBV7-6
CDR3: CASSLYGGGDQETQYF

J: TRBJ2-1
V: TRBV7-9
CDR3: CASSLFDNEQFF

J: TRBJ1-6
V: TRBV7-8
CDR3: CASSLELNRDSPLHF

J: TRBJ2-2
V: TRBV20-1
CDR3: CSARDAPRGDTGELFF

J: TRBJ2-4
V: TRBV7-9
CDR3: CASSRQGTKNIQYF

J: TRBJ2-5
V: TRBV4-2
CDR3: CASSLDRGLGETQYF

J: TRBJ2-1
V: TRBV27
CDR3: CASSFGSQSSGSYNEQFF